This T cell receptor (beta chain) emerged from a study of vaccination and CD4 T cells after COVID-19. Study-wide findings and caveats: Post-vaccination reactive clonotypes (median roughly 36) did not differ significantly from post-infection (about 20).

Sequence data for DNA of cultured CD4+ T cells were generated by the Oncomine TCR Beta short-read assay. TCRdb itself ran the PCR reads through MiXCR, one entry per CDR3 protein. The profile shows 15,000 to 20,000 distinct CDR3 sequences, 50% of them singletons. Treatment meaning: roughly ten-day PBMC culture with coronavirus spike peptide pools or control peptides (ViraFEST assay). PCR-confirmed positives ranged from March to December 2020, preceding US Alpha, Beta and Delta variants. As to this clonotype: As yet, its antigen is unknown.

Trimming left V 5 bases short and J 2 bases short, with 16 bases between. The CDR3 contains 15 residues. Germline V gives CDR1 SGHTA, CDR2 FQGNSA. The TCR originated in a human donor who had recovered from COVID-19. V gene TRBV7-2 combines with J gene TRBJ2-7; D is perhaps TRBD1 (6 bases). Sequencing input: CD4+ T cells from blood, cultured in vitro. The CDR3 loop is CASSPDKGGTYEQYF. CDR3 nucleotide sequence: TGTGCCAGCAGCCCAGACAAAGGGGGTACCTACGAGCAGTACTTC.